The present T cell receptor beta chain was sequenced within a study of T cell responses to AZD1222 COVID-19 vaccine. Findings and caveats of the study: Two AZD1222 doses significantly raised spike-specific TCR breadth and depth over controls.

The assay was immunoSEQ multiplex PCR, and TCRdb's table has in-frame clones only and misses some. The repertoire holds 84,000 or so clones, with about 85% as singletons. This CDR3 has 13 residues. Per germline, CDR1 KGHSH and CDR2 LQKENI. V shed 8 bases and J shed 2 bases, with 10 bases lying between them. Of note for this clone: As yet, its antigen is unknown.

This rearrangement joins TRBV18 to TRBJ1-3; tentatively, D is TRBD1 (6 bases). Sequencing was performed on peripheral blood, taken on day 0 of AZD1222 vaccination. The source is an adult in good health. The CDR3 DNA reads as TGTGCCAGCATCCGGGACACTGGAAACACCATATATTTT. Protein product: CASIRDTGNTIYF.